The 22 T cell receptor beta chains reported below all come from one sample, sequenced in a study of blood T cells in healthy people across ages. Alongside a J-beta primer mix, a sample-barcoded 5' primer served in a second PCR lasting about 7 to 11 cycles. Using its own MiXCR run on the 5' RACE reads, TCRdb lists one record per CDR3 protein. The table shows 450,000 to 650,000 distinct CDR3 sequences, with 24% occurring only once. The data were also submitted as part of a second study, on T cells of mothers and their children.

Sequenced material: blood. These receptors all stem from a boy between 10 and 17 years old in good health.

The chain uses TRBV4-1 and TRBJ2-5, with 9 bases fitting TRBD2. The DNA end favors TRBJ2-7, so the J call may be wrong. This CDR3 has 16 residues. Germline loops: CDR1 MGHRA, CDR2 YSYEKL. The CDR3 region is CASSPGLALKGYEQYF. The DNA of the CDR3 is TGCGCCAGCAGTCCAGGACTAGCGTTAAAGGGCTACGAGCAGTACTTC.

This clonotype was observed a handful of times. The rearrangement links TRBV27 to TRBJ2-3, with 15 bases fitting TRBD2. J gave up 0 bases and V 4 bases, and 8 bases lay outside the gene matches. CDR3 length equals 19 residues. Germline V gene lookup returns CDR1 MNHEY and CDR2 SMNVEV (reference sequence). The CDR3 DNA reads as TGTGCCAGCAGTTCGAGGGGACTAGCGGGAGGTACAAGCACAGATACGCAGTATTTT. This gives the protein CASSSRGLAGGTSTDTQYF.

V is TRBV27 and J is TRBJ2-2; D not certain. This CDR3 contains 14 residues. Germline-derived CDR1 and CDR2 are MNHEY and SMNVEV (reference sequence). Trimming stripped 3 bases from V and 5 bases from J, with 10 bases between. CDR3 in DNA: TGTGCCAGCAGTTTTCTCTCACGTACCGGGGAGCTGTTTTTT. Amino acids: CASSFLSRTGELFF.

This clonotype was found a few times. V gene TRBV7-3 combines with J gene TRBJ2-3; D is perhaps TRBD2 (5 bases). The CDR3 covers 14 residues. From germline, CDR1 is SGHTA and CDR2 FQGTGA. Trimming shortened V by 3 bases and J by 3 bases, and 10 bases separated the two germline ends. CDR3 coding DNA: TGTGCCAGCAGCTTTGCCTCGGGGACAGATACGCAGTATTTT. It encodes CASSFASGTDTQYF.

This clonotype turned up a few times. The V call is TRBV18, the J call TRBJ2-6; no clear D gene. The CDR3 runs to 17 residues. CDR1 is KGHSH and CDR2 is LQKENI in the germline V gene. The germline V and J ends were trimmed by 1 base and 0 bases, with 10 bases remaining between them. The DNA for the CDR3 is TGTGCCAGCTCACCACAGACAAGGAACTCTGGGGCCAACGTCCTGACTTTC. Its protein product is CASSPQTRNSGANVLTF.

This clonotype was counted once. A clone one base away is much larger, so this may be a read error. It is likely a read error, because the conserved phenylalanine at the end of the CDR3 is missing. This rearrangement joins TRBV4-3 to TRBJ2-5, with a possible D match to TRBD1 (6 bases). The CDR3 has 15 residues. The germline V and J ends were trimmed by 4 bases and 1 base, with 13 bases remaining between them. The germline V gene has CDR1 LGHNA and CDR2 YSLEER. DNA of the CDR3: TGCGCCAGCAGCCCAGCGGACAGACCCCAAGAGACCCAGTACTCC. As protein: CASSPADRPQETQYS.

This clonotype was counted a few times. The gene calls are TRBV7-2 and TRBJ2-1, with D maybe TRBD1 (6 bases). V was cut by 1 base and J by 0 bases, with 13 bases left in between. The CDR3 is made up of 17 amino acids. The germline gives CDR1 SGHTA, CDR2 FQGNSA. Written as DNA, the CDR3 is TGTGCCAGCAGCTTAGAGTCAACAGGGTTCTCCTACAATGAGCAGTTCTTC. It yields the protein CASSLESTGFSYNEQFF.

CDR3 in DNA: TGTGCCAGCAGTGGAGGGCTGCCAGGTTTTTATGAGCAGTTCTTC. Amino acids: CASSGGLPGFYEQFF. The V and J genes are TRBV27 and TRBJ2-5; possible D gene TRBD2, 6 bases. The J call may be incorrect, as the DNA end agrees better with TRBJ2-1. CDR3 length: 15 amino acids. Germline assignment: CDR1 MNHEY and CDR2 SMNVEV (reference sequence).

The sample holds a few counts of this clonotype. V usage is TRBV29-1 and J usage is TRBJ2-7; possibly TRBD2 for D (5 bases). V was cut by 0 bases and J by 6 bases, with 18 bases left in between. The CDR3 contains 15 residues. CDR1 and CDR2 from the germline V gene are SQVTM and ANQGSEA. CDR3 protein: CSVEDRRQERSEQYF. The CDR3 nucleotides are TGCAGCGTTGAAGATCGTCGGCAGGAGCGGAGCGAGCAGTACTTC.

The chain uses TRBV2 and TRBJ2-3; TRBD1 might be the D (5 bases). Germline V gene data show CDR1 as SNHLY and CDR2 as FYNNEI. V lost 7 bases and J 3 bases, leaving 11 bases between the germline ends. The CDR3 consists of 13 residues. The CDR3 loop reads CASIPGKTDTQYF. The CDR3 nucleotides are TGTGCCAGCATCCCAGGGAAAACAGATACGCAGTATTTT.

The chain combines TRBV12-3 or TRBV12-4 with TRBJ1-1; D gene unclear. Trimming removed 4 bases from V and 4 bases from J, with 7 bases in between. CDR3 length: 12 residues. CDR3 DNA: TGTGCCAGCAGTTGGGTGGCCACTGAAGCTTTCTTT. Its protein product is CASSWVATEAFF.

The chain joins TRBV7-2 to TRBJ2-5; 7 positions match TRBD1. The DNA end is a closer match to TRBJ2-7, so the J assignment may be wrong. The CDR3 runs to 15 residues. The germline CDR1 and CDR2 sequences are SGHTA and FQGNSA. CDR3 loop: CASSSDRSSSYEQYF. Written as DNA, the CDR3 is TGTGCCAGCAGCTCGGACAGGTCAAGCTCCTACGAGCAGTACTTC.

The chain links TRBV7-8 to TRBJ2-3; 7 bases map to TRBD2. Trimming at V came to 5 bases and at J to 4 bases, leaving 12 bases not matched to a gene. Germline CDR1 reads SGHVS; CDR2 reads FQNEAQ. This CDR3 is built from 16 residues. The CDR3 DNA reads TGTGCCAGCAGCCCGGGTAGACTAGCATTCGCAGATACGCAGTATTTT. It is translated as CASSPGRLAFADTQYF.

In this sample, this clonotype turned up a few times. The chain joins TRBV4-3 to TRBJ2-3; 12 bases agree with TRBD2. J lost 4 bases, V lost 4 bases, and 3 bases had no gene match. In germline, CDR1 is LGHNA, CDR2 YSLEER. This CDR3 is 15 amino acids long. CDR3 in amino acids: CASSRTSGTSDTQYF. The CDR3 nucleotides are TGCGCCAGCAGCCGGACTAGCGGGACGTCAGATACGCAGTATTTT.

This clonotype occurred a few times. J is TRBJ2-5 and V is TRBV9; the D gene could be TRBD1 or TRBD2 (5 bases each). In germline, CDR1 is SGDLS, CDR2 YYNGEE. The CDR3 is 14 residues long. Trimming removed 2 bases from V and 5 bases from J, with 13 bases in between. The CDR3 nucleotides read TGTGCCAGCAGCGTTGGGGGAGTGGATGAGACCCAGTACTTC. Protein: CASSVGGVDETQYF.

The chain has TRBV7-9 and TRBJ2-7; 7 nucleotides agree with TRBD1. V lost 3 bases, J lost 2 bases, and 4 bases stayed unmatched. The CDR3 spans 14 residues. The V gene's germline CDR1 is SEHNR and CDR2 FQNEAQ (reference sequence). In nucleotides, the CDR3 is TGTGCCAGCAGCTTGGGGGACAGCGCCTACGAGCAGTACTTC. Translating it yields CASSLGDSAYEQYF.

The chain recombines TRBV11-2 with TRBJ2-4; TRBD2 matches at 11 bases. The germline gives CDR1 SGHAT, CDR2 FQNNGV. V lost 1 base to trimming and J lost 0 bases; unmatched junction nucleotides: 17. The CDR3 runs to 22 residues. Here the CDR3 reads CASSLGPVVAGGPYVAKNIQYF. In DNA, the CDR3 is TGTGCCAGCAGCTTAGGCCCGGTGGTAGCGGGAGGGCCCTATGTAGCCAAAAACATTCAGTACTTC.

The J gene is TRBJ1-4, the V gene TRBV20-1; 9 nucleotides agree with TRBD1. The germline CDR1 and CDR2 sequences are DFQATT and SNEGSKA (reference sequence). J gave up 7 bases and V 6 bases, and 6 bases lay outside the gene matches. CDR3 length: 13 residues. The CDR3 is CSAPGQGSEKLFF. In DNA, the CDR3 is TGCAGTGCCCCGGGACAGGGAAGTGAAAAACTGTTTTTT.

This clonotype came up a few times. V usage is TRBV7-2 and J usage is TRBJ2-3, with D unresolved. Germline-derived CDR1 and CDR2 are SGHTA and FQGNSA. Trimming removed 1 base at V and 4 bases at J, with 9 bases between. The CDR3 spans 14 residues. The CDR3 nucleotides are TGTGCCAGCAGCTTAGTCGGCCCGGCAGATACGCAGTATTTT. Translated: CASSLVGPADTQYF.

The chain is built from TRBV27 and TRBJ2-7; 12 bases are shared with TRBD2. J lost 4 bases, V lost 6 bases, and 4 bases had no gene match. From germline, CDR1 is MNHEY and CDR2 SMNVEV (reference sequence). The CDR3 is 14 residues long. CDR3 sequence: CASRLAGGFYEQYF. CDR3 in DNA: TGTGCCAGCAGACTAGCGGGGGGATTTTACGAGCAGTACTTC.

V is TRBV6-2 or TRBV6-3 and J is TRBJ2-5, with 7 bases fitting TRBD2. The V gene's germline CDR1 is MNHEY and CDR2 SVGEGT. The length of the CDR3 is 13 residues. V shed 9 bases and J 5 bases; nucleotides not matched to a gene: 9. The CDR3 is CASRTSGIETQYF. The CDR3 nucleotides read TGTGCCAGTCGGACTAGTGGGATCGAGACCCAGTACTTC.

The chain combines TRBV12-3 or TRBV12-4 with TRBJ1-5; TRBD1 matches 11 bases. J lost 4 bases, V lost 6 bases, and 5 bases had no gene match. The CDR3 runs 15 residues. The CDR3 reads CASRRGTGGNQPQHF. DNA of the CDR3: TGTGCCAGCAGACGTGGGACAGGGGGTAATCAGCCCCAGCATTTT.